The present TCR beta chain was sequenced within a study of T cells after posttransplantation cyclophosphamide. Study-level points and caveats: TRB clonality was highly associated with recipient CMV seropositivity and reactivation. Tissue-infiltrating T cells from skin or gut overlapped little with blood T cells. Later post-transplant blood repertoires were often dominated by donor CD8+ memory clones.

The sample holds many counts of this clone. No antigen is known for it. Using immunoSEQ multiplex PCR, the repertoire was profiled, and TCRdb retains in-frame clones only, with some absent. There are about 34,000 clones in the sample, none observed a single time. Germline V gene lookup returns CDR1 MNHEY and CDR2 SVGEGT. The ends were cut back, 6 bases at V and 4 bases at J, with 12 bases in the middle. The CDR3 covers 13 residues. The TCR comes from a woman in her forties or fifties in good health and a related stem cell transplant donor. The chain links TRBV6-2 or TRBV6-3 to TRBJ1-1; perhaps TRBD1 as D (6 bases). Sequenced material: PBMCs. This CDR3 reads CASRSRQATEAFF. The CDR3, as DNA: TGTGCCAGCAGGTCTAGACAGGCCACTGAAGCTTTCTTT.